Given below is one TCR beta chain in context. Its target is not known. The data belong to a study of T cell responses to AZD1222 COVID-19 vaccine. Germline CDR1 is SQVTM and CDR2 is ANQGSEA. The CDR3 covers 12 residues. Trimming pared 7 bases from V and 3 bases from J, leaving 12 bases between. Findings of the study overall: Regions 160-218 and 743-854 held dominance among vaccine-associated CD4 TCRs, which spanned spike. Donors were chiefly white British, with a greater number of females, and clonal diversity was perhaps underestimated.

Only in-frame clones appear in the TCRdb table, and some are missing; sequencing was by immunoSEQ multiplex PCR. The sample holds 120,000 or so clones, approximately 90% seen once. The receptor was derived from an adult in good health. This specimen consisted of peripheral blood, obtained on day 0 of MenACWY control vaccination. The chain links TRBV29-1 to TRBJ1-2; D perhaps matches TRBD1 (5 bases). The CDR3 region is CSATAGDYGYTF. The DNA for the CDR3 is TGCAGCGCAACGGCGGGGGACTATGGCTACACCTTC.